The T cell receptor (beta chain) under discussion was sequenced for a study of blood T cell repertoires in COVID-19. The wider study: The origin of the acute and convalescent COVID-19 samples was the United States, Italy and Spain.

With V trimmed by 5 bases and J by 3 bases, 4 bases remained unmatched. CDR1 SGHAT and CDR2 FQNNGV come from the germline V gene. This CDR3 comprises 14 residues. Data came from immunoSEQ multiplex PCR; TCRdb stores just in-frame clones and leaves some out. The data show under 200,000 clones, 79% seen once. It was during active infection that Seattle patients were enrolled and then longitudinally followed. The J gene is TRBJ2-3, the V gene TRBV11-2; 8 bases are a match to TRBD2. The sequencing input was peripheral blood. The source of this sequence is a woman aged 55 to 70 with COVID-19, enrolled during active disease. CDR3 bases: TGTGCCAGCAGCGTCGGACTAGCTACAGATACGCAGTATTTT. It yields the protein CASSVGLATDTQYF.